This T cell receptor beta chain came from a study of Ad26.COV2.S vaccination and SARS-CoV-2 variants. Findings of the study overall: Placebo recipients had lower spike-specific TCR breadth than vaccine recipients. An underestimation of total T cell responses may have resulted from the TCR breadth and depth analyses.

As for this clone: Antigen specificity is unknown.

Per germline, CDR1 MNHEY and CDR2 SVGEGT. The CDR3 spans 13 residues. Trimming cost V 6 bases and J 2 bases, with 11 bases left between them. Data came from immunoSEQ multiplex PCR; TCRdb stores just in-frame clones and leaves some out. The sample records under 150,000 clones, roughly 89% being singletons. This rearrangement joins TRBV6-2 or TRBV6-3 to TRBJ2-7; D uncertain. The sequenced sample was peripheral blood, obtained after recovery from COVID-19. The sequence derives from a human donor who had recovered from COVID-19. The DNA for the CDR3 is TGTGCCAGCAGCGACGGGTGGGCCTACGAGCAGTACTTC. Translated, it gives CASSDGWAYEQYF.